This section outlines one T cell receptor beta chain sequence together with its context. 13 Jbeta primers and 60 Vbeta primers were used for the PCR. The authors' processing: Among the unique TCR beta chains that a later analysis counted, around 72 million in all, roughly 11 million were shared. The repertoire was sequenced with immunoSEQ multiplex PCR; TCRdb's copy has only in-frame clones and lacks some. D and trimming were read from the DNA, whereas the V and J calls and clone size are those reported in that table. Found here are around 150,000 clones, less than 90% of them singletons; the top ten hold less than 2.5%. Donors were nominally healthy when sampled, though unrecorded immune exposures were likely. These data come from a study of cytomegalovirus exposure and HLA in healthy donors. Germline V gene lookup returns CDR1 SGDLS and CDR2 YYNGEE. CDR3 length equals 15 residues. Trimming cost V 0 bases and J 8 bases; bases outside gene matches: 7.

The chain recombines TRBV9 with TRBJ2-1; 8 bases are a match to TRBD1. Sequencing used PBMCs. This TCR derives from a boy aged 2 to 9 in good health and CMV-seronegative. CDR3 protein: CASSVGTGYPHEQFF. CDR3 sequence (DNA): TGTGCCAGCAGCGTAGGGACAGGGTACCCCCATGAGCAGTTCTTC.